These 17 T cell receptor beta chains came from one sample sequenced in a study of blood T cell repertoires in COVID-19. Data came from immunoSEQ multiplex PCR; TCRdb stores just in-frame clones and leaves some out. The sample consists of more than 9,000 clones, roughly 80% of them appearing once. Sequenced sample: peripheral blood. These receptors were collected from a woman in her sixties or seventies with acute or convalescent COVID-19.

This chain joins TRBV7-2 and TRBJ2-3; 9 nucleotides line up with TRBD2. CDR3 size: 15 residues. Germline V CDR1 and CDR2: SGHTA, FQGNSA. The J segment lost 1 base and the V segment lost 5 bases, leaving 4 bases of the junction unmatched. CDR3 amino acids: CASSPWTSGTDTQYF. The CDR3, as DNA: TGTGCCAGCAGCCCCTGGACTAGCGGCACAGATACGCAGTATTTT.

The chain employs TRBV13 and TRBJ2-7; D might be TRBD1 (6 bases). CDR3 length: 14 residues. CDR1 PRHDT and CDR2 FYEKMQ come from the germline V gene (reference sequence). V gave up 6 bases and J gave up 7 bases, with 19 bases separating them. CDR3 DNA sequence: TGTGCCAGCAGGCTATACCTGTCAGGGGAAGAGCAGTACTTC. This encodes CASRLYLSGEEQYF.

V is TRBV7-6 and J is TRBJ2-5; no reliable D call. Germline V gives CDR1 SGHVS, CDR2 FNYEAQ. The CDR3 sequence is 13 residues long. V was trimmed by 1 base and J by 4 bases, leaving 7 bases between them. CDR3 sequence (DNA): TGTGCCAGCAGCTTAGGGGCGAGAGAGACCCAGTACTTC. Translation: CASSLGARETQYF.

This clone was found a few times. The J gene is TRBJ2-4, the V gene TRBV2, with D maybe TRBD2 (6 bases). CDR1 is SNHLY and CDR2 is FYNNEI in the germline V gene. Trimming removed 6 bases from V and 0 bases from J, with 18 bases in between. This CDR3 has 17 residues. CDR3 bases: TGTGCCAGCAGAGAACCGGGACTCGGGCTAGCCAAAAACATTCAGTACTTC. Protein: CASREPGLGLAKNIQYF.

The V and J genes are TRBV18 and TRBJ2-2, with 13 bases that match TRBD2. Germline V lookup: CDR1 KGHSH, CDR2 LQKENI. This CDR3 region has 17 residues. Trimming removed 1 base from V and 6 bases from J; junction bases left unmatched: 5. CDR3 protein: CASSPLLAGGPSGELFF. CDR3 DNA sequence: TGTGCCAGCTCACCACTACTAGCGGGGGGGCCATCCGGGGAGCTGTTTTTT.

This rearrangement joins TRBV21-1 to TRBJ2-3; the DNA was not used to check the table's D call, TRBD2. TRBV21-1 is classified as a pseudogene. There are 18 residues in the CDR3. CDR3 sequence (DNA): TGTGCCAGCAGCGAACCGGGACTAATTCAAACTAGCACAGATACGCAGTATTTT. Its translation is CASSEPGLIQTSTDTQYF.

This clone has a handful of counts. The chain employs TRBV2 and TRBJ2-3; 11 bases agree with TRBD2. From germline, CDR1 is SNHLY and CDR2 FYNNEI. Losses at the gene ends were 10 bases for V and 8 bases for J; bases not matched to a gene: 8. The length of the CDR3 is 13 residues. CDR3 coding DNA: TGTGCCACCTCGGGACTAGCGGCAGCTACGCAGTATTTT. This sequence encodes CATSGLAAATQYF.

The CDR3: CASSLEGQGRKAFF. CDR3 nucleotide sequence: TGTGCCAGCAGCTTGGAGGGACAGGGACGAAAAGCTTTCTTT. The chain combines TRBV5-8 with TRBJ1-1, with 9 bases lining up with TRBD1. The CDR3 length is 14 residues. Germline CDR1 SGHTS, CDR2 YDEGEE. V lost 0 bases, J lost 9 bases, and 6 bases stayed unmatched.

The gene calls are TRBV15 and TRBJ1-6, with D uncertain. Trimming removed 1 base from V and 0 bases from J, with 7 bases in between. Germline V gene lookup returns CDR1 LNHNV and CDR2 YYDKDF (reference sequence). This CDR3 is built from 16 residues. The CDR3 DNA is TGTGCCACCAGCAGAGGACTGGACTCCTATAATTCACCCCTCCACTTT. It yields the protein CATSRGLDSYNSPLHF.

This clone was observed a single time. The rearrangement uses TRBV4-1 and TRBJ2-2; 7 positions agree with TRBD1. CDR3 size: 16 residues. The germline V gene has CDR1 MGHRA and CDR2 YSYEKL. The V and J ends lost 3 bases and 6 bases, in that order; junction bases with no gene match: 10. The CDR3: CASSHKKGGSAGELFF. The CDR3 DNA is TGCGCCAGCAGCCACAAAAAAGGGGGCTCAGCCGGGGAGCTGTTTTTT.

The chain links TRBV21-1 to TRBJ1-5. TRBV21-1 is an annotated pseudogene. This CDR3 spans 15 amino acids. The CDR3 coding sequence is TGTGCCAGCACCCCAACGGGAGCCCTGAACCAGCCCCAGCATTTT. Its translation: CASTPTGALNQPQHF.

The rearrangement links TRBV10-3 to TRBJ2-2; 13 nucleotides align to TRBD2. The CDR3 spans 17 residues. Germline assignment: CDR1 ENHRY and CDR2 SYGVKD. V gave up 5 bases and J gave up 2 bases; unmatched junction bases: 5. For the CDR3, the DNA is TGTGCCATCAGTCGGACTAGCGGGGGTTCAAACACCGGGGAGCTGTTTTTT. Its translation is CAISRTSGGSNTGELFF.

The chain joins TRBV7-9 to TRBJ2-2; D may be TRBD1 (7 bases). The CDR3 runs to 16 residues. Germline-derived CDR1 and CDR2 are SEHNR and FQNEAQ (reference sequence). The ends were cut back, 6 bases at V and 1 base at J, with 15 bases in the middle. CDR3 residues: CASSSPGGKNTGELFF. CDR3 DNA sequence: TGTGCCAGCAGTTCCCCAGGGGGGAAGAACACCGGGGAGCTGTTTTTT.

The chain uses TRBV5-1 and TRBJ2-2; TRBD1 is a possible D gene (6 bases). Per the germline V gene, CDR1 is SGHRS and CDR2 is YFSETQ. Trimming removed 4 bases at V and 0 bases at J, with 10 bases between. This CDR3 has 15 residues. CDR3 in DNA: TGCGCCAGCAGCACAGGGTACCCGAACACCGGGGAGCTGTTTTTT. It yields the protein CASSTGYPNTGELFF.

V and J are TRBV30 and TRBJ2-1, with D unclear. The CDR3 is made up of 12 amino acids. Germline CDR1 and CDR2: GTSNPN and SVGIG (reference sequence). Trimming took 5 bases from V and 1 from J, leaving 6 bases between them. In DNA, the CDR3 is TGTGCCTGGGAAGCTTCCTACAATGAGCAGTTCTTC. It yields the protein CAWEASYNEQFF.

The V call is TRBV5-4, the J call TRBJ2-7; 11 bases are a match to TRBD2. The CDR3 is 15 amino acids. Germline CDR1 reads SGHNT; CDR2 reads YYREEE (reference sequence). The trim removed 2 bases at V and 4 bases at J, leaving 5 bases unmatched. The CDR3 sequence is CASSFSGGARYEQYF. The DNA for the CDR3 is TGTGCCAGCAGCTTTAGCGGGGGGGCTCGGTACGAGCAGTACTTC.

The CDR3 reads CASSRGQGPYEQYF. In DNA form, the CDR3 reads TGTGCCAGTAGTAGGGGACAGGGACCCTACGAGCAGTACTTC. The rearrangement links TRBV19 to TRBJ2-7; 9 bases match TRBD1. The J segment lost 2 bases and the V segment lost 4 bases, leaving 3 bases of the junction unmatched. The CDR3 extends over 14 amino acids. Germline V lookup: CDR1 LNHDA, CDR2 SQIVND (reference sequence).